The 13 T cell receptor beta chains listed next were all sequenced from one sample in a study of shared clonotypes between healthy human individuals. Clones were read by immunoSEQ multiplex PCR, and TCRdb kept only the in-frame ones, dropping some. Of 2.3 million or so clones in the sample, approximately 95% are singletons; the top ten hold 0.39%. Sequencing input: naive CD4+ T cells from PBMCs. Subset given: CD45RA+ positively selected. These receptors were taken from a young man in good health. Some clones in this sample may be carry-over from other donors' samples.

This clone was picked up one time. The genes are TRBV28 and TRBJ2-7; no clear D gene. The V gene's germline CDR1 is MDHEN and CDR2 SYDVKM. V gave up 5 bases and J gave up 1 base, with 9 bases separating them. The CDR3 extends over 13 amino acids. The CDR3 loop reads CASSQTPSYEQYF. The CDR3 DNA sequence: TGTGCCAGCAGTCAAACACCTTCCTACGAGCAGTACTTC. Full variable domain (rest looked up from reference TRBV28 and TRBJ2-7): DVKVTQSSRYLVKRTGEKVFLECVQDMDHENMFWYRQDPGLGLRLIYFSYDVKMKEKGDIPEGYSVSREKKERFSLILESASTNQTSMYLCASSQTPSYEQYFGPGTRLTVT.

The CDR3 is CASSLAPSGRYEQYF. The CDR3 coding sequence is TGTGCCAGCAGCTTAGCACCTAGCGGGAGGTACGAGCAGTACTTC. The chain links TRBV7-6 to TRBJ2-7; 11 bases map to TRBD2. This CDR3 comprises 15 residues. After removal of 0 bases from V and 4 bases from J, the junction contained 2 bases not matched to a gene. CDR1 is SGHVS, CDR2 FNYEAQ, per germline.

This rearrangement joins TRBV7-9 to TRBJ1-1; a weak D match, TRBD1 (6 bases). Germline V gives CDR1 SEHNR, CDR2 FQNEAQ (reference sequence). The CDR3 contains 14 residues. Trimming left V 5 bases short and J 0 bases short, with 10 bases between. The CDR3 DNA reads as TGTGCCAGCAGCGCCCGGACAGTGAACACTGAAGCTTTCTTT. Translated, it gives CASSARTVNTEAFF.

This clone was found once. The V call is TRBV6-5, the J call TRBJ2-7, with D possibly matching TRBD1 (5 bases). The CDR3 runs to 13 residues. The V gene lost 4 bases and the J gene lost 4 bases, with 11 bases spanning the gap. Germline-derived CDR1 and CDR2 are MNHEY and SVGAGI. This CDR3 is CASSSRRGYEQYF. The CDR3 DNA reads TGTGCCAGCAGTTCCCGTAGGGGATACGAGCAGTACTTC.

This chain uses TRBV2 with TRBJ1-1, with D uncertain. From germline, CDR1 is SNHLY and CDR2 FYNNEI. The CDR3 extends over 15 amino acids. V was trimmed by 4 bases and J by 1 base, leaving 13 bases between them. The CDR3 is CASSGRQERNTEAFF. Written as DNA, the CDR3 is TGTGCCAGCAGTGGGCGGCAGGAGAGGAACACTGAAGCTTTCTTT.

The rearrangement joins TRBV27 to TRBJ2-3; 10 bases fit TRBD1. Germline-derived CDR1 and CDR2 are MNHEY and SMNVEV (reference sequence). CDR3 length equals 14 residues. The V segment lost 0 bases and the J segment 9 bases; nucleotides outside the gene matches: 3. This chain's CDR3 is CASSLSRTGGTQYF. The CDR3 nucleotides read TGTGCCAGCAGTTTATCCCGGACAGGGGGAACGCAGTATTTT.

This sequence joins TRBV28 and TRBJ2-7, with D hard to call. Germline V lookup: CDR1 MDHEN, CDR2 SYDVKM. The CDR3 is 14 amino acids. V dropped 6 bases and J dropped 9 bases, with 21 bases sitting between them. The CDR3 here is CASRPTSLVPTQYF. Here the CDR3 DNA reads TGTGCCAGCAGACCGACATCGTTGGTCCCTACGCAGTACTTC.

V usage is TRBV5-1 and J usage is TRBJ2-2; 7 nucleotides match TRBD1. The germline V gene encodes CDR1 SGHRS and CDR2 YFSETQ. Trimming at V came to 0 bases and at J to 1 base, leaving 6 bases not matched to a gene. The CDR3 runs 17 residues. CDR3 sequence (DNA): TGCGCCAGCAGCTTGGGAGGTAGGACAGGGAACACCGGGGAGCTGTTTTTT. Residues: CASSLGGRTGNTGELFF.

Only one count was recorded for this clone. V usage is TRBV28 and J usage is TRBJ1-3, with D uncertain. CDR1 MDHEN and CDR2 SYDVKM come from the germline V gene. Trimming removed 6 bases at V and 1 base at J, with 19 bases between. This CDR3 region has 17 residues. DNA for the CDR3: TGTGCCAGCAGCCTCCCTTCATTTGTGCCTTCTGGAAACACCATATATTTT. Translating it yields CASSLPSFVPSGNTIYF.

This clone was observed once. The J gene is TRBJ1-1, the V gene TRBV4-1; 7 bases map to TRBD1. Germline CDR1 MGHRA, CDR2 YSYEKL. With 4 bases clipped from V and 0 bases from J, the junction kept 11 bases outside the gene matches. CDR3 length: 17 residues. This chain's CDR3 is CASSRGYLGQMNTEAFF. The CDR3 bases are TGCGCCAGCAGCCGCGGCTATCTGGGACAGATGAACACTGAAGCTTTCTTT.

The chain combines TRBV10-3 with TRBJ1-1, with unresolved D. With 0 bases removed from V and 4 bases from J, the gap between germline ends came to 12 bases. The CDR3 has 15 amino acids. Germline loops: CDR1 ENHRY, CDR2 SYGVKD. CDR3 residues: CAISESNGYGTEAFF. CDR3 DNA: TGTGCCATCAGTGAGTCAAACGGATATGGCACTGAAGCTTTCTTT.

The chain has TRBV2 and TRBJ1-2; D ambiguous. Germline CDR1 is SNHLY and CDR2 is FYNNEI. Trimming stripped 5 bases from V and 1 base from J, with 11 bases between. The CDR3 covers 14 residues. The chain's CDR3 is CASSPRAHNYGYTF. The CDR3 DNA is TGTGCCAGCAGTCCCCGGGCCCATAACTATGGCTACACCTTC.

Points on this clone: The identical CDR3 is also encoded by other nucleotide sequences in the sample. This chain connects TRBV11-2 to TRBJ1-5; TRBD1 might be the D (5 bases). Germline assignment: CDR1 SGHAT and CDR2 FQNNGV. V was pared by 2 bases and J by 5 bases, with 7 bases between. The CDR3 is 13 residues long. The CDR3, as DNA: TGTGCCAGCAGCTTAACGGGGGATCAGCCCCAGCATTTT. Translation gives CASSLTGDQPQHF.